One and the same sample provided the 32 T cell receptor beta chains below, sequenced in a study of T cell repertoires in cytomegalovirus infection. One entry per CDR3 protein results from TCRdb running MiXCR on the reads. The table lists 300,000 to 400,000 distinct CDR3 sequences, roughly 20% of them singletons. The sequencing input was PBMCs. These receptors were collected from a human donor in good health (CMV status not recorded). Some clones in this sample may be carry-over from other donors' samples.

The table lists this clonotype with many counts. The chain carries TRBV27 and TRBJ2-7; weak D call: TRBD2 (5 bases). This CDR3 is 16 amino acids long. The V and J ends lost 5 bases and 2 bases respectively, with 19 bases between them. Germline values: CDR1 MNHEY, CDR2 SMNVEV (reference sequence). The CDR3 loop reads CASSPLVDVGAYEQYF. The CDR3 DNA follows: TGTGCCAGCAGTCCCCTGGTAGATGTGGGAGCCTACGAGCAGTACTTC.

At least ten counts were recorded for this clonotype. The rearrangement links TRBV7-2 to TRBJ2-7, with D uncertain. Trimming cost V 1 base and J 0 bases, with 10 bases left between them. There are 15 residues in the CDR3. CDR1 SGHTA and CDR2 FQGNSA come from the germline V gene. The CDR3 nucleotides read TGTGCCAGCAGCTTAGGGGCCGCCTACTCCTACGAGCAGTACTTC. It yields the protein CASSLGAAYSYEQYF.

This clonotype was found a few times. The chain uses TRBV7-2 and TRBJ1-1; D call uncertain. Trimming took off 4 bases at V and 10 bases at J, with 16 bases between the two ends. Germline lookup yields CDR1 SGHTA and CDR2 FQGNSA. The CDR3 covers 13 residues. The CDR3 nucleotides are TGTGCCAGCAGCTCCTCAGTCGGGGATGGAGCTTTCTTT. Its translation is CASSSSVGDGAFF.

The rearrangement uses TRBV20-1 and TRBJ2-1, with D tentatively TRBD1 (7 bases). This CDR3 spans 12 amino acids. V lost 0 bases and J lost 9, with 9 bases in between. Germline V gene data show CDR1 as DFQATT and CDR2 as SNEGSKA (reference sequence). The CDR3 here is CSAREQGGEQFF. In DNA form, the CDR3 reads TGCAGTGCTAGAGAGCAGGGGGGTGAGCAGTTCTTC.

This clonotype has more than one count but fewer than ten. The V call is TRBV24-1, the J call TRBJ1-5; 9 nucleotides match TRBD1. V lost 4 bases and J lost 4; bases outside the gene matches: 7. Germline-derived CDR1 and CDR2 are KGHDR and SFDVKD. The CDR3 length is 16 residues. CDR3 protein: CATSDPGTGQNQPQHF. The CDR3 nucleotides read TGTGCCACCAGTGACCCTGGGACAGGGCAGAATCAGCCCCAGCATTTT.

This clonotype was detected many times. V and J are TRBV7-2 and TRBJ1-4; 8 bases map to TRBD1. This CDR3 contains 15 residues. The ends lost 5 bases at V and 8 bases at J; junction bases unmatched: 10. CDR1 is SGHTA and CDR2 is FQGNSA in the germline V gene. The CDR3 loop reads CASSTQQGVGEKLFF. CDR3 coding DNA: TGTGCCAGCAGCACGCAACAGGGGGTAGGCGAAAAACTGTTTTTT.

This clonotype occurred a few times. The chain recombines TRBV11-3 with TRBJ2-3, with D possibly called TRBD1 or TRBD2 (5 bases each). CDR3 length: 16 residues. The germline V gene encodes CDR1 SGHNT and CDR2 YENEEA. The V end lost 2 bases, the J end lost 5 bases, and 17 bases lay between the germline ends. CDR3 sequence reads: CASSLRDGRVGDTQYF. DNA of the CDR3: TGTGCCAGCAGCTTACGGGACGGCAGGGTTGGAGATACGCAGTATTTT.

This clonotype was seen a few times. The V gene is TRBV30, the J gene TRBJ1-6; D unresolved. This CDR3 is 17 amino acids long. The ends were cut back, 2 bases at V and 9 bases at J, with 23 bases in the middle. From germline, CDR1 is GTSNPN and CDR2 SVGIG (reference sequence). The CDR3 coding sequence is TGTGCCTGGAGTTTGAACCCGACCCTGCCTAAGGGTTCACCCCTCCACTTT. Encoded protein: CAWSLNPTLPKGSPLHF.

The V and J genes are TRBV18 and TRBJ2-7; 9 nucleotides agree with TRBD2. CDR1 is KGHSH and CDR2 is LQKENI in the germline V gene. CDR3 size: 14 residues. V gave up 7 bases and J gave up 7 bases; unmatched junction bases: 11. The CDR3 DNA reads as TGTGCCAGCTGTGTAGGCGGGGGGGCCCGGGAGCAGTACTTC. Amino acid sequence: CASCVGGGAREQYF. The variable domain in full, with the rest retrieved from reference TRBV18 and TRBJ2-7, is NAGVMQNPRHLVRRRGQEARLRCSPMKGHSHVYWYRQLPEEGLKFMVYLQKENIIDESGMPKERFSAEFPKEGPSILRIQQVVRGDSAAYFCASCVGGGAREQYFGPGTRLTVT.

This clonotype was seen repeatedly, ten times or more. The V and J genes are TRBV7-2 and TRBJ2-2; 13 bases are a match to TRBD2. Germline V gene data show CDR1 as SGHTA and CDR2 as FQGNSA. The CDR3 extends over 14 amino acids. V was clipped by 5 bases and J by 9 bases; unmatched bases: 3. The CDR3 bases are TGTGCCAGCAGCACTAGCGGGAGGGCCAGGGAGCTGTTTTTT. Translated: CASSTSGRARELFF. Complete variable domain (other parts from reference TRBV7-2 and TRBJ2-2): GAGVSQSPSNKVTEKGKDVELRCDPISGHTALYWYRQSLGQGLEFLIYFQGNSAPDKSGLPSDRFSAERTGGSVSTLTIQRTQQEDSAVYLCASSTSGRARELFFGEGSRLTVL.

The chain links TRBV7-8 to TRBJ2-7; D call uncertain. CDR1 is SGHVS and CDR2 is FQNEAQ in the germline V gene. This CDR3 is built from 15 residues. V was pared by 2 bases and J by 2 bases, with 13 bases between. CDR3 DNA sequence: TGTGCCAGCAGCTTAACCCTGGGGTCCGCCTACGAGCAGTACTTC. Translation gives CASSLTLGSAYEQYF. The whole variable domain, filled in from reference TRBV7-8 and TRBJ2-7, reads GAGVSQSPRYKVAKRGQDVALRCDPISGHVSLFWYQQALGQGPEFLTYFQNEAQLDKSGLPSDRFFAERPEGSVSTLKIQRTQQEDSAVYLCASSLTLGSAYEQYFGPGTRLTVT.

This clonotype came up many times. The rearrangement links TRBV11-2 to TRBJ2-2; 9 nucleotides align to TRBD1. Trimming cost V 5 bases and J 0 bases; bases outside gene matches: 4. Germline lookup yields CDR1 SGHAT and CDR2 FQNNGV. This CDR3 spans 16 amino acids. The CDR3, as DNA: TGTGCCAGCAGCCAAGGGACAGGGCCGAACACCGGGGAGCTGTTTTTT. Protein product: CASSQGTGPNTGELFF.

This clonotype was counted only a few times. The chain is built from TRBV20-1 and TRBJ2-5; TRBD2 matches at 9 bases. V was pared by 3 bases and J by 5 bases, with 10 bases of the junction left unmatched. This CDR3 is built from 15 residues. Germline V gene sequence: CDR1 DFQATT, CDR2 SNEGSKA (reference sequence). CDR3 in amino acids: CSASPHSGSEETQYF. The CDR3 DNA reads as TGCAGTGCTAGTCCTCATAGCGGGAGCGAGGAGACCCAGTACTTC.

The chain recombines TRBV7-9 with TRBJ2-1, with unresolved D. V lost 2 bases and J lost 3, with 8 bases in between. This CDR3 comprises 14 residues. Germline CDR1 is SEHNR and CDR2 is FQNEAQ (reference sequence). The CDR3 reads CASSLRTHYNEQFF. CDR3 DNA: TGTGCCAGCAGCTTACGTACACACTACAATGAGCAGTTCTTC.

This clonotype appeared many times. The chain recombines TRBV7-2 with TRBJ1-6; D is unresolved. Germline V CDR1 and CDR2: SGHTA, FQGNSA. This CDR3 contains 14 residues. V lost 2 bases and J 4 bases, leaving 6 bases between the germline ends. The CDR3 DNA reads TGTGCCAGCAGCTTACAGGTGTATAATTCACCCCTCCACTTT. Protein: CASSLQVYNSPLHF.

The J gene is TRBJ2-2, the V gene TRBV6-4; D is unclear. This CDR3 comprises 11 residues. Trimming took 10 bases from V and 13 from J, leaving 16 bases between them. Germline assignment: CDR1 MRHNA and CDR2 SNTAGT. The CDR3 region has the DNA TGTGCCACCTCGTCCAACCGTCGGCTGTTTTTT. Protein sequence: CATSSNRRLFF.

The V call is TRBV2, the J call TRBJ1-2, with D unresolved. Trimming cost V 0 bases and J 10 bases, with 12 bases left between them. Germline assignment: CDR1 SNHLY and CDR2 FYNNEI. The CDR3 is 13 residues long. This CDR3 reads CASSEARREVYTF. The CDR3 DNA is TGTGCCAGCAGTGAAGCCCGCCGGGAGGTCTACACCTTC.

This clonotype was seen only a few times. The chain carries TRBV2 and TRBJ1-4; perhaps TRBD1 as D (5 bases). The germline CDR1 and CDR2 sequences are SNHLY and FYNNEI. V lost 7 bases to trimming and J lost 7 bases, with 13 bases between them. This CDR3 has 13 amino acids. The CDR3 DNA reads TGTGCCAGCAACACCCAGGGTGGTGAAAAACTGTTTTTT. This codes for CASNTQGGEKLFF.

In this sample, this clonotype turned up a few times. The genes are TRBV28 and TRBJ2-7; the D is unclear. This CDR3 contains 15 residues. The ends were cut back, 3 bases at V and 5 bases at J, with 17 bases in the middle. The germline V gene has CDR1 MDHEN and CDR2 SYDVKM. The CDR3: CASSFPGTYTNEQYF. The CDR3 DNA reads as TGTGCCAGCAGTTTTCCCGGCACTTATACCAACGAGCAGTACTTC.

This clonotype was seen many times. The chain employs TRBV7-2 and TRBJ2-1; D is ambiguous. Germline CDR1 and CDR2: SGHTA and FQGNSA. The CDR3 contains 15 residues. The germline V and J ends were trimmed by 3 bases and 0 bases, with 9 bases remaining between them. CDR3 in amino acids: CASSLETSSYNEQFF. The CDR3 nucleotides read TGTGCCAGCAGCTTGGAAACGAGCTCCTACAATGAGCAGTTCTTC.

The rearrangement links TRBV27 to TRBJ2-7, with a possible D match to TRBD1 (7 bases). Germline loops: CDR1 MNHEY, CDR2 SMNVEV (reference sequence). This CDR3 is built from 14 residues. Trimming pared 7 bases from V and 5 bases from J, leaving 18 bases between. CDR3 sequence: CASTHGRGDNEQYF. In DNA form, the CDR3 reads TGTGCCAGCACCCACGGCAGGGGGGACAACGAGCAGTACTTC.

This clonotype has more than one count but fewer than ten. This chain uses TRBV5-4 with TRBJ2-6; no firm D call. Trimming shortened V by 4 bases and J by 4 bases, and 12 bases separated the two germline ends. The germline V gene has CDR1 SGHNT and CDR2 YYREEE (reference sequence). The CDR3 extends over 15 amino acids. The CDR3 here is CASSGRLPGANVLTF. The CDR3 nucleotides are TGTGCCAGCAGCGGTCGGCTGCCCGGGGCCAACGTCCTGACTTTC.

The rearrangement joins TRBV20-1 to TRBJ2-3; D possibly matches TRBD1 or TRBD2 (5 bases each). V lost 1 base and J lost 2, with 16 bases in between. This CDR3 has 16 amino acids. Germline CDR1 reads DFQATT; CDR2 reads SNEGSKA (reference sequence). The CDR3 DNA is TGCAGTGCTAGAGCTAACGGGGCGAGGGCCACAGATACGCAGTATTTT. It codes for CSARANGARATDTQYF.

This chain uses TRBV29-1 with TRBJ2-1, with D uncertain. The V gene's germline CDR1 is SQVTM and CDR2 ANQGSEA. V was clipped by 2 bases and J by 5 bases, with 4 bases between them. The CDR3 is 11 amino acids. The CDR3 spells CSVENDNEQFF. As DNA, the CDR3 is TGCAGCGTTGAAAACGACAATGAGCAGTTCTTC.

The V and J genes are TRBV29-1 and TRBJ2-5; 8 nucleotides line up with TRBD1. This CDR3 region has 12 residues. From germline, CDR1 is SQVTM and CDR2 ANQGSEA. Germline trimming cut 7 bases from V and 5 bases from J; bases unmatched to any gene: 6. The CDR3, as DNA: TGCAGCGCCTCACAGGGGGAGGAGACCCAGTACTTC. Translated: CSASQGEETQYF.

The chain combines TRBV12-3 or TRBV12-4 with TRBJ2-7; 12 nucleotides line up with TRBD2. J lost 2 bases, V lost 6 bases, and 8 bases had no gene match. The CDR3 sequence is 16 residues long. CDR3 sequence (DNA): TGTGCCAGCAGCCCCCCGGGACTAGCGGGCGCCTACGAGCAGTACTTC. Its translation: CASSPPGLAGAYEQYF.

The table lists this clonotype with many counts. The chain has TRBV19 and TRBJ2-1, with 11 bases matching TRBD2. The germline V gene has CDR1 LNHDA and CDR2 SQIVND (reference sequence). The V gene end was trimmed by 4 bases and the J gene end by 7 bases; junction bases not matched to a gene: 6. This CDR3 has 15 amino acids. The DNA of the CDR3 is TGTGCCAGTAGTACGGGACTAGCGGTTTCTAATGAGCAGTTCTTC. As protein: CASSTGLAVSNEQFF.

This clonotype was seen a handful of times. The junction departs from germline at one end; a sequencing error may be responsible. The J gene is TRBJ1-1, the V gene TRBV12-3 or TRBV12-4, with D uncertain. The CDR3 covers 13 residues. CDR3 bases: TGTGCCAGCAGTTCAGATGCCGCGGCTGAGGCTTTCTTT. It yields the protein CASSSDAAAEAFF.

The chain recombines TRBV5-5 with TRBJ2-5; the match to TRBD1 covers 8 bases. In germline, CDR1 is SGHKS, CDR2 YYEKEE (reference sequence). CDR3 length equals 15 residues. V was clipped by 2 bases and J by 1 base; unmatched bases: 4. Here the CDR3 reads CASSLQGGLQETQYF. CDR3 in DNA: TGTGCCAGCAGCTTACAGGGGGGCCTCCAAGAGACCCAGTACTTC. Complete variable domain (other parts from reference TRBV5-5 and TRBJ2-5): DAGVTQSPTHLIKTRGQQVTLRCSPISGHKSVSWYQQVLGQGPQFIFQYYEKEERGRGNFPDRFSARQFPNYSSELNVNALLLGDSALYLCASSLQGGLQETQYFGPGTRLLVL.

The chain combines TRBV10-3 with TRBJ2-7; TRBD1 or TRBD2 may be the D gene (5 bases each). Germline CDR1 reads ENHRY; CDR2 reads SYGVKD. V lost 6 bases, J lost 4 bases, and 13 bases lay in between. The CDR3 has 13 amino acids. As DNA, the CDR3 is TGTGCCATCAGGGGGGATGGTCCTTACGAGCAGTACTTC. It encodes CAIRGDGPYEQYF.

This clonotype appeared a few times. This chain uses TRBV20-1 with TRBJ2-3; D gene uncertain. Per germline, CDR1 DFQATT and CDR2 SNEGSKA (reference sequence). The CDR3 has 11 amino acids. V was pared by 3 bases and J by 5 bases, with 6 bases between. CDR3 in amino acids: CSARGGDTQYF. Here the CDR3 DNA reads TGCAGTGCTAGGGGCGGAGATACGCAGTATTTT.

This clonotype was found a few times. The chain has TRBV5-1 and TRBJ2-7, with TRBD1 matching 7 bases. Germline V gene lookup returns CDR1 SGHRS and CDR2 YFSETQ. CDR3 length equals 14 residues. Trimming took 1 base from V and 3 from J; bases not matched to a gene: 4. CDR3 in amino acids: CASSLLQGYYEQYF. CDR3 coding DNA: TGCGCCAGCAGCTTGTTACAGGGGTACTACGAGCAGTACTTC.